The rows below give T cell receptor beta chains drawn from one sample of a study of cytomegalovirus exposure and HLA in healthy donors. The assay was immunoSEQ multiplex PCR, and TCRdb's table has in-frame clones only and misses some. The repertoire holds about 200,000 clones, with 65% to 85% as singletons. Sequencing was done on a sample of PBMCs. These receptors were collected from a man aged 25 to 45 in good health and CMV-seronegative. CDR3s include the opening cysteine and the closing phenylalanine or tryptophan. Each record gives: clone size, V gene, D gene, J gene, CDR3 protein, CDR3 DNA. D genes are given only for firm matches. Expanded clones are given a class, and other clones once, few, many or no size at all.

size: NA
V: TRBV27
D: NA
J: TRBJ2-7
CDR3: CASSWDSRYEQYF
DNA: TGTGCCAGCAGTTGGGACTCGCGATACGAGCAGTACTTC

size: NA
V: TRBV7-2
D: NA
J: TRBJ1-1
CDR3: CASSPLDKSQAFF
DNA: TGTGCCAGCAGCCCCTTAGACAAGTCTCAAGCTTTCTTT

size: NA
V: TRBV6-5
D: NA
J: TRBJ1-6
CDR3: CASSYRPFYNSPLHF
DNA: TGTGCCAGCAGTTATCGTCCCTTTTATAATTCACCCCTCCACTTT

size: NA
V: TRBV5-1
D: NA
J: TRBJ1-1
CDR3: CASSLARGGGNTEAFF
DNA: TGCGCCAGCAGCTTGGCCCGGGGGGGTGGAAACACTGAAGCTTTCTTT

size: once
V: TRBV28
D: NA
J: TRBJ2-3
CDR3: CASSLGGKGGVTDTQYF
DNA: TGTGCCAGCAGTTTAGGGGGGAAGGGCGGGGTCACAGATACGCAGTATTTT

size: NA
V: TRBV11-2
D: TRBD2
J: TRBJ2-1
CDR3: CASSSTRDYYNEQFF
DNA: TGTGCCAGCAGTTCTACCCGGGACTACTACAATGAGCAGTTCTTC

size: NA
V: TRBV10-3
D: NA
J: TRBJ1-6
CDR3: CAISDEGGYNSPLHF
DNA: TGTGCCATCAGTGACGAGGGCGGGTATAATTCACCCCTCCACTTT

size: NA
V: TRBV7-3
D: TRBD1
J: TRBJ1-3
CDR3: CASSLTGGPLTEGGNTIYF
DNA: TGTGCCAGCAGCCTTACAGGGGGCCCTCTTACTGAGGGTGGAAACACCATATATTTT

size: NA
V: TRBV7-2
D: NA
J: TRBJ2-1
CDR3: CASSYGPITGNEQFF
DNA: TGTGCCAGCAGCTACGGACCCATTACAGGGAATGAGCAGTTCTTC

size: NA
V: TRBV6-4
D: TRBD1
J: TRBJ1-1
CDR3: CASSEGTENTEAFF
DNA: TGTGCCAGCAGTGAAGGGACAGAGAACACTGAAGCTTTCTTT

size: NA
V: TRBV5-1
D: TRBD1
J: TRBJ2-2
CDR3: CASSSFGQAEAGELFF
DNA: TGCGCCAGCAGCTCCTTCGGACAGGCTGAGGCCGGGGAGCTGTTTTTT

size: NA
V: TRBV9
D: NA
J: TRBJ2-7
CDR3: CASSPGGRAYEQYF
DNA: TGTGCCAGCAGCCCGGGGGGCAGGGCCTACGAGCAGTACTTC

size: NA
V: TRBV27
D: NA
J: TRBJ1-1
CDR3: CASSLGRGGTEAFF
DNA: TGTGCCAGCAGTTTAGGTAGGGGAGGGACTGAAGCTTTCTTT

size: NA
V: TRBV28
D: TRBD1
J: TRBJ1-2
CDR3: CASSRTGGLENYGYTF
DNA: TGTGCCAGCTCCCGGACAGGGGGTTTAGAAAACTATGGCTACACCTTC

size: NA
V: TRBV27
D: NA
J: TRBJ2-5
CDR3: CASSSRVWETQYF
DNA: TGTGCCAGCAGTTCCAGGGTTTGGGAGACCCAGTACTTC

size: once
V: TRBV15
D: NA
J: TRBJ2-5
CDR3: CATSDSQETQYF
DNA: TGTGCCACCAGTGACAGTCAAGAGACCCAGTACTTC

size: NA
V: TRBV11-2
D: TRBD1
J: TRBJ2-6
CDR3: CASRTTGGAGASVLTF
DNA: TGTGCCAGCAGAACCACAGGGGGCGCTGGGGCCAGCGTCCTGACTTTC

size: NA
V: TRBV19
D: NA
J: TRBJ1-2
CDR3: CASSIIGRALGYTF
DNA: TGTGCCAGTAGTATTATCGGCAGGGCCCTGGGCTACACCTTC

size: NA
V: TRBV28
D: TRBD1
J: TRBJ1-1
CDR3: CASIKYQGAIDTEAFF
DNA: TGTGCCAGCATCAAGTACCAGGGGGCAATCGACACTGAAGCTTTCTTT

size: NA
V: TRBV4-1
D: NA
J: TRBJ2-7
CDR3: CASSPSVGLVEQYF
DNA: TGCGCCAGCAGCCCCTCGGTGGGGCTTGTCGAGCAGTACTTC

size: NA
V: TRBV19
D: NA
J: TRBJ1-5
CDR3: CASRQGGSPMGYSNQPQHF
DNA: TGTGCCAGTCGCCAAGGAGGCAGCCCTATGGGGTATAGCAATCAGCCCCAGCATTTT

size: few
V: TRBV28
D: TRBD1
J: TRBJ1-6
CDR3: CASSLRQGASSPLHF
DNA: TGTGCCAGCAGCCTGAGACAGGGGGCGAGCTCACCCCTCCACTTT

size: NA
V: TRBV19
D: TRBD2
J: TRBJ2-1
CDR3: CASSRGLAGTLSIHEQFF
DNA: TGTGCCAGTAGTAGAGGGCTAGCGGGTACGCTGAGTATTCATGAGCAGTTCTTC

size: few
V: TRBV5-1
D: NA
J: TRBJ1-5
CDR3: CASSLGRGDQPQHF
DNA: TGCGCCAGCAGCTTGGGCAGGGGTGATCAGCCCCAGCATTTT

size: NA
V: TRBV27
D: NA
J: TRBJ2-1
CDR3: CASSWGDEQFF
DNA: TGTGCCAGCAGTTGGGGGGATGAGCAGTTCTTC

size: NA
V: TRBV6-5
D: TRBD1
J: TRBJ2-5
CDR3: CASSSPGTGFETQYF
DNA: TGTGCCAGCAGTTCCCCCGGGACAGGGTTTGAGACCCAGTACTTC

size: NA
V: TRBV27
D: TRBD1
J: TRBJ1-5
CDR3: CASSLGGTGARRQPQHF
DNA: TGTGCCAGCAGTTTAGGGGGGACAGGGGCCCGTCGGCAGCCCCAGCATTTT

size: NA
V: TRBV29-1
D: TRBD2
J: TRBJ2-1
CDR3: CSVEGLAGHNEQFF
DNA: TGCAGCGTTGAGGGACTAGCGGGGCACAATGAGCAGTTCTTC

size: NA
V: TRBV28
D: TRBD1
J: TRBJ1-1
CDR3: CASRHPRQGADFRTEAFF
DNA: TGTGCCAGCAGGCACCCACGACAGGGGGCCGACTTCAGGACTGAAGCTTTCTTT

size: medium-sized
V: TRBV7-8
D: NA
J: TRBJ2-1
CDR3: CASSLGTAYSYNEQFF
DNA: TGTGCCAGCAGCTTAGGGACAGCTTATTCCTACAATGAGCAGTTCTTC

size: NA
V: TRBV10-3
D: NA
J: TRBJ1-5
CDR3: CAVGEGSQPQHF
DNA: TGTGCCGTGGGAGAGGGCAGTCAGCCCCAGCATTTT

size: NA
V: TRBV9
D: NA
J: TRBJ1-2
CDR3: CASSRGSYNYGYTF
DNA: TGTGCCAGCAGCCGGGGGTCTTACAACTATGGCTACACCTTC

size: NA
V: TRBV4-2
D: TRBD2
J: TRBJ2-1
CDR3: CASSQSGGASDEQFF
DNA: TGTGCCAGCAGCCAGAGCGGGGGGGCGAGCGATGAGCAGTTCTTC

size: few
V: TRBV19
D: NA
J: TRBJ1-5
CDR3: CASMGAGVLQPQHF
DNA: TGTGCCAGTATGGGGGCAGGGGTCCTGCAGCCCCAGCATTTT

size: NA
V: TRBV28
D: NA
J: TRBJ1-3
CDR3: CASSLYLGPGNTIYF
DNA: TGTGCCAGCAGTTTATATTTGGGCCCTGGAAACACCATATATTTT

size: NA
V: TRBV4-1
D: NA
J: TRBJ1-5
CDR3: CASSQAPGSGQPQHF
DNA: TGCGCCAGCAGCCAAGCCCCGGGGAGCGGTCAGCCCCAGCATTTT

size: few
V: TRBV6-5
D: NA
J: TRBJ1-1
CDR3: CASSYTGWRSVTEAFF
DNA: TGTGCCAGCAGTTACACGGGGTGGCGGAGTGTCACTGAAGCTTTCTTT

size: NA
V: TRBV4-2
D: TRBD1
J: TRBJ1-1
CDR3: CASSQEGQVNTEAFF
DNA: TGTGCCAGCAGCCAAGAGGGACAGGTTAACACTGAAGCTTTCTTT

size: NA
V: TRBV5-5
D: TRBD1
J: TRBJ2-7
CDR3: CASSPPFGQGSYEQYF
DNA: TGTGCCAGCAGCCCTCCTTTCGGACAGGGGTCCTACGAGCAGTACTTC

size: NA
V: TRBV10-2
D: TRBD2
J: TRBJ2-7
CDR3: CASSEVGAGAGEQYF
DNA: TGCGCCAGCAGTGAGGTTGGAGCGGGGGCGGGGGAGCAGTACTTC

size: NA
V: TRBV7-2
D: NA
J: TRBJ1-1
CDR3: CASRPQGGYTEAFF
DNA: TGTGCCAGCAGACCACAGGGCGGTTACACTGAAGCTTTCTTT

size: NA
V: TRBV19
D: NA
J: TRBJ2-4
CDR3: CATSPGPHGAKNIQYF
DNA: TGTGCCACCTCTCCAGGGCCGCATGGAGCCAAAAACATTCAGTACTTC

size: NA
V: TRBV4-3
D: NA
J: TRBJ2-5
CDR3: CASSQVFGSQETQYF
DNA: TGCGCCAGCAGCCAAGTATTTGGCAGTCAAGAGACCCAGTACTTC

size: NA
V: TRBV7-2
D: NA
J: TRBJ1-1
CDR3: CASTPRGRGNTEAFF
DNA: TGTGCCAGCACCCCCAGAGGGCGCGGAAACACTGAAGCTTTCTTT

size: NA
V: TRBV7-6
D: TRBD2
J: TRBJ2-5
CDR3: CASSLGSASGGAETQYF
DNA: TGTGCCAGCAGCTTAGGGTCGGCTAGCGGGGGGGCTGAGACCCAGTACTTC

size: NA
V: TRBV29-1
D: TRBD2
J: TRBJ2-2
CDR3: CSVSGGVVGELFF
DNA: TGCAGCGTTAGCGGGGGGGTGGTCGGGGAGCTGTTTTTT

size: NA
V: TRBV28
D: NA
J: TRBJ1-1
CDR3: CASIHAAGQPNTEAFF
DNA: TGTGCCAGCATCCATGCGGCAGGACAACCGAACACTGAAGCTTTCTTT

size: NA
V: TRBV6-1
D: NA
J: TRBJ2-7
CDR3: CASSEWGTGAPYEQYF
DNA: TGTGCCAGCAGTGAATGGGGAACAGGAGCCCCCTACGAGCAGTACTTC

size: NA
V: TRBV9
D: TRBD1
J: TRBJ1-3
CDR3: CASSVDDRGQGNTIYF
DNA: TGTGCCAGCAGCGTCGATGACAGGGGGCAAGGAAACACCATATATTTT

size: once
V: TRBV13
D: TRBD1
J: TRBJ2-5
CDR3: CASSLGQGVGETQYF
DNA: TGTGCCAGCAGCTTAGGGCAGGGGGTAGGAGAGACCCAGTACTTC

size: NA
V: TRBV7-9
D: NA
J: TRBJ1-2
CDR3: CASSLPGQYGYTF
DNA: TGTGCCAGCAGCTTACCCGGACAGTACGGCTACACCTTC

size: NA
V: TRBV11-1
D: TRBD2
J: TRBJ2-2
CDR3: CASKRGGSTGELFF
DNA: TGTGCCAGCAAACGGGGGGGCAGCACCGGGGAGCTGTTTTTT